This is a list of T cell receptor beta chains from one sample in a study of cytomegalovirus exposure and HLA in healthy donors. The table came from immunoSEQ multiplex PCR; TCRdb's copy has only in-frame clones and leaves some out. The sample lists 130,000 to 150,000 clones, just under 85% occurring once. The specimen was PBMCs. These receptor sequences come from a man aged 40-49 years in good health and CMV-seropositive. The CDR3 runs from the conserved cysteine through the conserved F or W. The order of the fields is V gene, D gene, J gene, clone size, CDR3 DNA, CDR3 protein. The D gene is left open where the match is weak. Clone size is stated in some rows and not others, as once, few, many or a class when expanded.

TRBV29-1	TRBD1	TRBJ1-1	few	TGCAGCTGGAAAAGGGACAGGGGTTACGGTGAAGCTTTCTTT	CSWKRDRGYGEAFF
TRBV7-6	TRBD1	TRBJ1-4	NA	TGTGCCAGCAGCCCGGACAGGGCTCGTGAAAAACTGTTTTTT	CASSPDRAREKLFF
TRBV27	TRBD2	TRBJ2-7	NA	TGTGCCAGCAGTTTTAGCGGGAGGCCCTACGAGCAGTACTTC	CASSFSGRPYEQYF
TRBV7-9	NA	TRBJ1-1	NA	TGTGCCAGCAGCCTGAGTGCGGCTTCATGGAGGGCTTTCTTT	CASSLSAASWRAFF
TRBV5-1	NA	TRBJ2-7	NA	TGCGCCAGCAGCTCCTCAGGGATTAGCTCCTACGAGCAGTACTTC	CASSSSGISSYEQYF
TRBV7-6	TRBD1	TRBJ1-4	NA	TGTGCCAGCAGCTGGGGGACAGGGGGTTCCCCCACAACTAATGAAAAACTGTTTTTT	CASSWGTGGSPTTNEKLFF
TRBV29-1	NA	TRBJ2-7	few	TGCAGCGTTGAAGGGAGCTCCTACGAGCAGTACTTC	CSVEGSSYEQYF
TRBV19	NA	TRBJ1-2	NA	TGTGCCAGTAGGACGCAGGGGATGGACTATGGCTACACCTTC	CASRTQGMDYGYTF
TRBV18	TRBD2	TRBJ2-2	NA	TGTGCCAGCTCACCAACTAGCGGGGTGAACACCGGGGAGCTGTTTTTT	CASSPTSGVNTGELFF
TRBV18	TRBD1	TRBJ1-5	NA	TGTGCCAGCTCACTTGACAGGGGAAGTCAGCCCCAGCATTTT	CASSLDRGSQPQHF
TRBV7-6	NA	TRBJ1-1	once	TGTGCCAGCAGCCTAGACAGGAACACTGAAGCTTTCTTT	CASSLDRNTEAFF
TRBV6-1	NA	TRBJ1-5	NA	TGTGCCAGCAGTGAGATGGGGGGACGCCAGCCCCAGCATTTT	CASSEMGGRQPQHF
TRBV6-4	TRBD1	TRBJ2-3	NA	TGTGCCAGCAGACGCGGGACAGGGGTTCCCGCGACAGATACGCAGTATTTT	CASRRGTGVPATDTQYF
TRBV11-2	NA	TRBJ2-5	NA	TGTGCCAGCAGCTTGGTGGACACATCCCAAGAGACCCAGTACTTC	CASSLVDTSQETQYF
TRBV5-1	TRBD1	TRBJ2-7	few	TGCGCCAGCAGCTCGGGACAGGGCTTCCACGAGCAGTACTTC	CASSSGQGFHEQYF
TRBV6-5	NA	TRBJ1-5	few	TGTGCCAGCAGTGCCACAGGGTTTCAGCCCCAGCATTTT	CASSATGFQPQHF
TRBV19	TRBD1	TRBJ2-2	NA	TGTGCCAGTAGTATGGGGCGAGGGGGCGAAGGGGAGCTGTTTTTT	CASSMGRGGEGELFF
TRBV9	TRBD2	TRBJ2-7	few	TGTGCCATAGCGGGAGGGTTTGCTGTACGGGGGGACTTC	CAIAGGFAVRGDF
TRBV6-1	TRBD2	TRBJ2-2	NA	TGTGCCAGCGGGGAAAGGACTAGACGGACCGGGGAGCTGTTTTTT	CASGERTRRTGELFF
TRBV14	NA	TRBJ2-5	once	TGTGCCAGCAGCCAAATACTACGGGAGACCCAGTACTTC	CASSQILRETQYF
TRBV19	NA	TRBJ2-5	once	TGTGCCAGTAGCCACAACACACCGTACCAAGAGACCCAGTACTTC	CASSHNTPYQETQYF
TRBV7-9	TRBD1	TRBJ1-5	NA	TGTGCCAGCAGCACGAGTACAGGGGGCGATCAGCCCCAGCATTTT	CASSTSTGGDQPQHF
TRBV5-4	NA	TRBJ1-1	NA	TGTGCCAGCAGCAATGACAGAGGGAACACTGAAGCTTTCTTT	CASSNDRGNTEAFF
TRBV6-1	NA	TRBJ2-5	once	TGTGCCAGCAGGACCCCCGAGGCAGAGACCCAGTACTTC	CASRTPEAETQYF
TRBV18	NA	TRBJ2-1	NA	TGTGCCAGCTCACCTACCCGGGAATCCTACAATGAGCAGTTCTTC	CASSPTRESYNEQFF
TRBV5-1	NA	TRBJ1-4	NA	TGCGCCAGCAGCTTGACCCCCATCGGTGAAAAACTGTTTTTT	CASSLTPIGEKLFF
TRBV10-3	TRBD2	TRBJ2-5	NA	TGTGCCATCAGTGGACTAGCGGGGAACCAAGAGACCCAGTACTTC	CAISGLAGNQETQYF
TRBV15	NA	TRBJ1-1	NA	TGTGCCACCAGCAGAGAAGGAGGCCAAGTGAACACTGAAGCTTTCTTT	CATSREGGQVNTEAFF
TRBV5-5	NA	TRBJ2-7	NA	TGTGCCAGCAGCCCCGACTTCTACGAGCAGTACTTC	CASSPDFYEQYF
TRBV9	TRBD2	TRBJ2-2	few	TGTGCCAGCAGCGTAGGGCTAGCGGCAACCGGGGAGCTGTTTTTT	CASSVGLAATGELFF
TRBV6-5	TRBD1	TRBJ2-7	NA	TGTGCCAGCAGTTACGCTCGAAGGACAGGCTACGAGCAGTACTTC	CASSYARRTGYEQYF
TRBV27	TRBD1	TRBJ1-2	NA	TGTGCCAGCAGTTTATCGAGGGGGCATAGGGGCTACACCTTC	CASSLSRGHRGYTF
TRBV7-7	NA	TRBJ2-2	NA	TGTGCTAGCAGCTTAGACAGGACGGGCACCGGGGAGCTGTTTTTT	CASSLDRTGTGELFF
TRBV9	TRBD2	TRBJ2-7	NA	TGTGCCAGCAGCGTAGGGCGAGCGGGGACCTACGAGCAGTACTTC	CASSVGRAGTYEQYF
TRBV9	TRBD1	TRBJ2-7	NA	TGTGCCAGCAGCGTAGCTTCCGGACAGGGGGGCGAGCAGTACTTC	CASSVASGQGGEQYF
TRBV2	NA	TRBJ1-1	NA	TGTGCCAGCAGTGAAGGCCCCCGGGGGACTGAAGCTTTCTTT	CASSEGPRGTEAFF
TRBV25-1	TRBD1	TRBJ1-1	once	TGTGCCAGCCTGGGAACCTCGGGACAGGGAAGGAGGAACACTGAAGCTTTCTTT	CASLGTSGQGRRNTEAFF
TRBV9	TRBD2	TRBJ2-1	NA	TGTGCCAGCAGCATAGCGGGAGGAGAGCTTGAGCAGTTCTTC	CASSIAGGELEQFF
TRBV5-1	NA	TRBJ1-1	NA	TGCGCCAGCTCCCCCGCCTCCGGGAGTTACGTTGCTTTCTTT	CASSPASGSYVAFF
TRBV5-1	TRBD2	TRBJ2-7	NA	TGCGCCAGCAGCTGGAGCGGGGAGGGTTACGAGCAGTACTTC	CASSWSGEGYEQYF
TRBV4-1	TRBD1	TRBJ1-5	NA	TGCGCCAGCAGCCAAGATCTCGGCAGGGGGCTAGGTCAGCCCCAGCATTTT	CASSQDLGRGLGQPQHF
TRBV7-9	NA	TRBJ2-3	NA	TGTGCCAGCAGCTTAGAGGTTAGCATCCATACGCAGTATTTT	CASSLEVSIHTQYF
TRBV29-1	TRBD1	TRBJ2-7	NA	TGCAGCGTCCAGGGGGCGTACGAGCAGTACTTC	CSVQGAYEQYF
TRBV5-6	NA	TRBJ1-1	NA	TGTGCCAGCAGCTTGGGGCAGGAAGCTTTCTTT	CASSLGQEAFF
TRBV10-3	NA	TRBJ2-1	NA	TGTGCCATCAGTGAGTCCACGGGGGTTGGGTTCTTC	CAISESTGVGFF
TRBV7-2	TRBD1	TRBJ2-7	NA	TGTGCCAGCAGCTCTGGACCGACAGGGGTCTTTTCCTACGAGCAGTACTTC	CASSSGPTGVFSYEQYF
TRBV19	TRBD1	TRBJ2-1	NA	TGTGCCAGTAGGGGCAGGGGGCTCAATGAGCAGTTCTTC	CASRGRGLNEQFF
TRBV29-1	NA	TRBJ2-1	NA	TGCAGCGTTCCACTCGGGGCAGGGGGGTCCTACAATGAGCAGTTCTTC	CSVPLGAGGSYNEQFF
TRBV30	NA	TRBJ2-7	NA	TGTGCCTGGAGTGTACTACCGGACAGCCCCTACGAGCAGTACTTC	CAWSVLPDSPYEQYF
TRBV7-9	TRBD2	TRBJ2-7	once	TGTGCCAGCAGCCCAGAGGGTGTAGCGGGCCAGTACTTC	CASSPEGVAGQYF